The rows below give T cell receptor beta chains drawn from one sample of a study of response to subunit inactivated influenza vaccine. TCRdb fed the RT-PCR reads into MiXCR, producing one record per CDR3 protein. The data show about 780,000 distinct CDR3 sequences, with about 18% seen just once and roughly 10% held by the top ten. The sequences come from PBMCs from blood, collected 4 to 6 days after vaccination. The receptors come from a man aged 45-65 years who received an inactivated influenza vaccine. Each CDR3 is given with its conserved first and last residue. Each record gives: clone size, J gene, V gene, D gene, CDR3 DNA, CDR3 protein. The D gene is left open where the match is weak. Not all rows give a size; the values are once, few, many and, for expanded clones, a class.

clone_size: few
j_call: TRBJ2-3
v_call: TRBV11-2
d_call: TRBD2
cdr3_nt: TGTGCCAGCAGCTCCCTCAGCGGGGCTCACCTTAGCACAGATACGCAGTATTTT
cdr3_aa: CASSSLSGAHLSTDTQYF

clone_size: few
j_call: TRBJ2-1
v_call: TRBV10-3
d_call: NA
cdr3_nt: TGTGCCATCAGTGATTTTTCTGGGAATAGGTACAATGAGCAGTTCTTC
cdr3_aa: CAISDFSGNRYNEQFF

clone_size: few
j_call: TRBJ2-1
v_call: TRBV20-1
d_call: TRBD2
cdr3_nt: TGCAGTGCCAGGATGACTAGCGGGGGCCGGTATGAGCAGTTCTTC
cdr3_aa: CSARMTSGGRYEQFF

clone_size: few
j_call: TRBJ2-1
v_call: TRBV29-1
d_call: TRBD2
cdr3_nt: TGCAGCGTTGACCTGGCGGGAGGGTGGAATGAGCAGTTCTTC
cdr3_aa: CSVDLAGGWNEQFF

clone_size: NA
j_call: TRBJ2-7
v_call: TRBV30
d_call: TRBD1
cdr3_nt: TGTGCCTGGAGTCGGGACAGGGGTAACGAGCAGTACTTC
cdr3_aa: CAWSRDRGNEQYF

clone_size: NA
j_call: TRBJ2-7
v_call: TRBV20-1
d_call: TRBD1
cdr3_nt: TGCAGTGTTCCGGGACAGGGGGTTGGGCGGAGCTACTACGAGCAGTACTTC
cdr3_aa: CSVPGQGVGRSYYEQYF

clone_size: few
j_call: TRBJ2-6
v_call: TRBV12-3/TRBV12-4
d_call: NA
cdr3_nt: TGTGCCAGCAGTCCGTTGACAGTAGACGCTGGGGCCAACGTCCTGACTTTC
cdr3_aa: CASSPLTVDAGANVLTF

clone_size: NA
j_call: TRBJ2-6
v_call: TRBV5-1
d_call: TRBD1
cdr3_nt: TGCGCCAGCACCGACACAGGGGGCCCTGGGGCCAACGTCCTGACTTTC
cdr3_aa: CASTDTGGPGANVLTF

clone_size: NA
j_call: TRBJ2-7
v_call: TRBV12-3/TRBV12-4
d_call: NA
cdr3_nt: TGTGCCAGCGCCGAGGGCGGAGAGCTTTACGAGCAGTACTTC
cdr3_aa: CASAEGGELYEQYF

clone_size: NA
j_call: TRBJ2-2
v_call: TRBV9
d_call: NA
cdr3_nt: TGTGCCAGCAGCCCACGATCGCATCCGCTCGGGACCGGGGAGCTGTTTTTT
cdr3_aa: CASSPRSHPLGTGELFF

clone_size: few
j_call: TRBJ2-3
v_call: TRBV29-1
d_call: TRBD2
cdr3_nt: TGCAGCGTTAAAGGCGGGAGTGGCACAGATACGCAGTATTTT
cdr3_aa: CSVKGGSGTDTQYF

clone_size: NA
j_call: TRBJ1-5
v_call: TRBV7-2
d_call: NA
cdr3_nt: TGTGCCAGCAGCTTAGGGCAGCCGAATCAGCCCCAGCATTTT
cdr3_aa: CASSLGQPNQPQHF

clone_size: NA
j_call: TRBJ2-7
v_call: TRBV12-3/TRBV12-4
d_call: NA
cdr3_nt: TGTGCCAGCAGTTTACCGGAAGATACCGACGAGCAGTACTTC
cdr3_aa: CASSLPEDTDEQYF

clone_size: few
j_call: TRBJ2-1
v_call: TRBV7-2
d_call: NA
cdr3_nt: TGTGCCAGCAGCTCCCTCATCCTAGCGCCTTTCTTC
cdr3_aa: CASSSLILAPFF

clone_size: many
j_call: TRBJ2-7
v_call: TRBV20-1
d_call: TRBD1
cdr3_nt: TGCAGTGCTAGGGGGACAGGCGAATGGAACTACGAGCAGTACTTC
cdr3_aa: CSARGTGEWNYEQYF

clone_size: NA
j_call: TRBJ2-5
v_call: TRBV20-1
d_call: TRBD2
cdr3_nt: TGCAGTGCTAGAGATTGGGCTAGCGGGGGAGAAAAAGAGACCCAGTACTTC
cdr3_aa: CSARDWASGGEKETQYF

clone_size: NA
j_call: TRBJ2-7
v_call: TRBV5-4
d_call: NA
cdr3_nt: TGTGCCAGCAGCCGGGACTTTAAAACGCACGCCTACGAGCAGTACTTC
cdr3_aa: CASSRDFKTHAYEQYF

clone_size: many
j_call: TRBJ1-5
v_call: TRBV4-2
d_call: NA
cdr3_nt: TGTGCCAGCAGCCAGGGGGCGGGGGGCGCGAATCAGCCCCAGCATTTT
cdr3_aa: CASSQGAGGANQPQHF

clone_size: few
j_call: TRBJ2-4
v_call: TRBV20-1
d_call: TRBD2
cdr3_nt: TGCAGTGCTAGAGAGGCGAGCGGGAGAGCCAAAAACATTCAGTACTTC
cdr3_aa: CSAREASGRAKNIQYF

clone_size: NA
j_call: TRBJ1-4
v_call: TRBV5-5
d_call: NA
cdr3_nt: TGTGCCAGCAGCTCTGGACGGAATAATGAAAAACTGTTTTTT
cdr3_aa: CASSSGRNNEKLFF

clone_size: few
j_call: TRBJ1-2
v_call: TRBV5-6
d_call: TRBD1
cdr3_nt: TGTGCCAGCAGCGCTGGGACAGAACTCTATGGCTACACCTTC
cdr3_aa: CASSAGTELYGYTF

clone_size: many
j_call: TRBJ2-2
v_call: TRBV10-2
d_call: TRBD2
cdr3_nt: TGCGCCAGCAGTGTTAGGCGGGGGACCGGGGAGCTGTTTTTT
cdr3_aa: CASSVRRGTGELFF